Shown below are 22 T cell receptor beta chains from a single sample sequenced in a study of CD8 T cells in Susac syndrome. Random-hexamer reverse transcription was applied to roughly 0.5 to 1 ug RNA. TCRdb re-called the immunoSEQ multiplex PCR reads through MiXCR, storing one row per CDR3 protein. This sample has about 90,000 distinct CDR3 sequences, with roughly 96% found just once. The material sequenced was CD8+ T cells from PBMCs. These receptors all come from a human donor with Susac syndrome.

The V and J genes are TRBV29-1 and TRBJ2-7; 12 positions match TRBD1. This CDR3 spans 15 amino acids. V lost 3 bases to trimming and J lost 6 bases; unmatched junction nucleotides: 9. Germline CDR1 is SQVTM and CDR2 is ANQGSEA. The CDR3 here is CSVEDPGQGASEQYF. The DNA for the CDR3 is TGCAGCGTTGAGGATCCGGGACAGGGGGCATCCGAGCAGTACTTC.

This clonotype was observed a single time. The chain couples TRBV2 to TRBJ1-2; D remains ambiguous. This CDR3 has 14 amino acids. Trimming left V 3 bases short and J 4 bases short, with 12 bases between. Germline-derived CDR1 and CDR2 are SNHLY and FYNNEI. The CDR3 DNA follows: TGTGCCAGCAGTGACCACAGTCCCCTCTATGGCTACACCTTC. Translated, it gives CASSDHSPLYGYTF.

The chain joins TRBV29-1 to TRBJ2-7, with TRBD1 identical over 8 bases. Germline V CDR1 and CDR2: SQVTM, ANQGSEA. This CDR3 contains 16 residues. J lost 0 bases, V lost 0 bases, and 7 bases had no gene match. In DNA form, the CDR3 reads TGCAGCGTTGAAGACCCTCGACAGGGGTCCTCCTACGAGCAGTACTTC. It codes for CSVEDPRQGSSYEQYF.

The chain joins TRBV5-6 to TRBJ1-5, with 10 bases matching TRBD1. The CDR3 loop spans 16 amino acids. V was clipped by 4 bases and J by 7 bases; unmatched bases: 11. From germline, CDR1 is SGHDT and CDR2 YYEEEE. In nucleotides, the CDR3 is TGTGCCAGCAGCCCCATGGGACAGGGGATCGACCAGCCCCAGCATTTT. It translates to CASSPMGQGIDQPQHF.

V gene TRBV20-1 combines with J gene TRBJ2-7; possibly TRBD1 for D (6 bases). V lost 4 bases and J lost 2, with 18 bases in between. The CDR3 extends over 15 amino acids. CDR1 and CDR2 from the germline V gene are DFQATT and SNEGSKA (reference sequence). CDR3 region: CSAIDSGEGTYEQYF. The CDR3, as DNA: TGCAGTGCTATCGATTCAGGGGAAGGGACCTACGAGCAGTACTTC.

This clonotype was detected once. CDR3 bases: TGTGCCAGCAGCTACACCGGGACAGCCTCTGGAAACACCATATATTTT. Amino acid sequence: CASSYTGTASGNTIYF. The gene calls are TRBV7-3 and TRBJ1-3, with 7 nucleotides matching TRBD1. Germline V CDR1 and CDR2: SGHTA, FQGTGA. With 4 bases clipped from V and 0 bases from J, the junction kept 6 bases outside the gene matches. The CDR3 has 16 amino acids.

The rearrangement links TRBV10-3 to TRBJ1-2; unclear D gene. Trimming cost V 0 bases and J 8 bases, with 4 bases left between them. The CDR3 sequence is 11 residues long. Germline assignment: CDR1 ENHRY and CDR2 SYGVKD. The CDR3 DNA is TGTGCCATCAGTGAGTCAGGCGGCTACACCTTC. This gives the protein CAISESGGYTF.

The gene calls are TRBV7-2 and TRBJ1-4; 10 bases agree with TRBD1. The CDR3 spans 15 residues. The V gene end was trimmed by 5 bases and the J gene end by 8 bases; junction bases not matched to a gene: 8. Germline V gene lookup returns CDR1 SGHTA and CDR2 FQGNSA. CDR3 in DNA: TGTGCCAGCAGCGGCGGGGGACAGGGGAACGAAAAACTGTTTTTT. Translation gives CASSGGGQGNEKLFF. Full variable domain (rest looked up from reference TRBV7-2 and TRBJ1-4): GAGVSQSPSNKVTEKGKDVELRCDPISGHTALYWYRQSLGQGLEFLIYFQGNSAPDKSGLPSDRFSAERTGGSVSTLTIQRTQQEDSAVYLCASSGGGQGNEKLFFGSGTQLSVL.

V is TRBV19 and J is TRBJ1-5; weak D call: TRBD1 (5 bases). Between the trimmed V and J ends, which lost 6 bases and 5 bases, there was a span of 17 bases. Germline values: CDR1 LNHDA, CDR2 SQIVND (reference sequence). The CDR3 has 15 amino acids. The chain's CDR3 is CASSRTGTPDQPQHF. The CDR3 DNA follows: TGTGCCAGTAGCCGGACCGGGACTCCCGATCAGCCCCAGCATTTT.

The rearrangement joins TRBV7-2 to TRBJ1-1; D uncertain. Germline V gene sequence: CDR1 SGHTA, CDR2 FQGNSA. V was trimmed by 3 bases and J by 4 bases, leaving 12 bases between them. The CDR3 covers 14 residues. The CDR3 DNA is TGTGCCAGCAGCTTCACCGAGAGCGGCACTGAAGCTTTCTTT. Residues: CASSFTESGTEAFF. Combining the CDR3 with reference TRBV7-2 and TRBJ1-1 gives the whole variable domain GAGVSQSPSNKVTEKGKDVELRCDPISGHTALYWYRQSLGQGLEFLIYFQGNSAPDKSGLPSDRFSAERTGGSVSTLTIQRTQQEDSAVYLCASSFTESGTEAFFGQGTRLTVV.

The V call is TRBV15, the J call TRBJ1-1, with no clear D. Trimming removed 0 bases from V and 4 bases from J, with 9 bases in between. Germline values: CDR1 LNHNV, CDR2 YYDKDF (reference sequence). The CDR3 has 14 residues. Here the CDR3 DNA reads TGTGCCACCAGCAGAGAACTGTTGGGCACTGAAGCTTTCTTT. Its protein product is CATSRELLGTEAFF.

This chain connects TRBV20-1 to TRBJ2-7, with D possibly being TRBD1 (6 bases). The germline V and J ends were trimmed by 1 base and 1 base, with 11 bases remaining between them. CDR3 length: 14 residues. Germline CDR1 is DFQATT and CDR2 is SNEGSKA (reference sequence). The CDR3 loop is CSARAGTLSYEQYF. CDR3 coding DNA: TGCAGTGCTAGAGCCGGGACACTATCCTACGAGCAGTACTTC.

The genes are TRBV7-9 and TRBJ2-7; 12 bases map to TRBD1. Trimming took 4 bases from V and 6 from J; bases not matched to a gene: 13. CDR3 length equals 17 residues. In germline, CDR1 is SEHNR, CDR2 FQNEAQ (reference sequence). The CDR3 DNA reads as TGTGCCAGCAGCTCCCCCCGAACCGGGACAGGGGGCAGCGAGCAGTACTTC. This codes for CASSSPRTGTGGSEQYF. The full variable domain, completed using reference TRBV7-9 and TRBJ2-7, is DTGVSQNPRHKITKRGQNVTFRCDPISEHNRLYWYRQTLGQGPEFLTYFQNEAQLEKSRLLSDRFSAERPKGSFSTLEIQRTEQGDSAMYLCASSSPRTGTGGSEQYFGPGTRLTVT.

CDR3 nucleotide sequence: TGCAGTGCCCACCCCGGCGGTATCCACGGTGGGACCCAGTACTTC. Its translation: CSAHPGGIHGGTQYF. The rearrangement links TRBV20-1 to TRBJ2-5, with no clear D. Trimming cost V 6 bases and J 7 bases, with 24 bases left between them. The germline V gene encodes CDR1 DFQATT and CDR2 SNEGSKA (reference sequence). The length of the CDR3 is 15 residues.

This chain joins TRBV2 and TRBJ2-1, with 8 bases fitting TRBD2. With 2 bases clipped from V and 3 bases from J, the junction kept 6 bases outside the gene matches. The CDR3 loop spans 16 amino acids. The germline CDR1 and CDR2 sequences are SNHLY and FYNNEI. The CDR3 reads CASSESSGGFYNEQFF. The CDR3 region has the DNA TGTGCCAGCAGTGAATCCAGCGGGGGCTTCTACAATGAGCAGTTCTTC.

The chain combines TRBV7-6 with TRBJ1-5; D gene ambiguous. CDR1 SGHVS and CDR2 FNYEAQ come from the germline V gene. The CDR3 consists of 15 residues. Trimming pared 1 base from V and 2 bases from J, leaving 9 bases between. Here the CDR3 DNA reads TGTGCCAGCAGCTTAGGACACGGGGGCAATCAGCCCCAGCATTTT. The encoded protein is CASSLGHGGNQPQHF.

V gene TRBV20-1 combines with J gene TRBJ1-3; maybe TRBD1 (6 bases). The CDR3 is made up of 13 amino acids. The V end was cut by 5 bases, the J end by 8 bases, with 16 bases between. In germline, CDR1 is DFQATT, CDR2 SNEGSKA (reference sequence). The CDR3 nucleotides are TGCAGTGCTTTTCAGGGGAAGGGGGACACCATATATTTT. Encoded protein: CSAFQGKGDTIYF.

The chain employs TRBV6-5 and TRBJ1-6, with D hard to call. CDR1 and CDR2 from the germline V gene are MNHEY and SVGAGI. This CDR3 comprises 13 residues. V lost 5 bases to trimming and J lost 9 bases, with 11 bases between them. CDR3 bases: TGTGCCAGCAGTCCTAATGCGTTTTCACCCCTCCACTTT. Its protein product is CASSPNAFSPLHF.

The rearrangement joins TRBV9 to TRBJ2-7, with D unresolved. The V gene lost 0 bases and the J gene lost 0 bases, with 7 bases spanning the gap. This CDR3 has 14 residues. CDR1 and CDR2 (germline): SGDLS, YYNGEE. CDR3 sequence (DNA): TGTGCCAGCAGCGTAGAGTCTAGCTCCTACGAGCAGTACTTC. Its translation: CASSVESSSYEQYF.

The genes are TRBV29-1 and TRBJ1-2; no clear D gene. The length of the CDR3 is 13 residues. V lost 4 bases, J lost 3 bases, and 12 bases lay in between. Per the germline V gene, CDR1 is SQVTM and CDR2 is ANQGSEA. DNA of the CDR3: TGCAGCGTTGCTCCCTCTTCGGACTATGGCTACACCTTC. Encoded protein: CSVAPSSDYGYTF. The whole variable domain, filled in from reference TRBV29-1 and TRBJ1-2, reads SAVISQKPSRDICQRGTSLTIQCQVDSQVTMMFWYRQQPGQSLTLIATANQGSEATYESGFVIDKFPISRPNLTFSTLTVSNMSPEDSSIYLCSVAPSSDYGYTFGSGTRLTVV.

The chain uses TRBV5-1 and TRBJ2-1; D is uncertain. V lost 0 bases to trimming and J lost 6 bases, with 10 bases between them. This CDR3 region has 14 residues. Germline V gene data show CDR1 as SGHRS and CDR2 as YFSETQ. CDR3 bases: TGCGCCAGCAGCTTGGTAGGGCCGAGCAATGAGCAGTTCTTC. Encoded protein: CASSLVGPSNEQFF. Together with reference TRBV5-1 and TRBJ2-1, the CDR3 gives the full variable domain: KAGVTQTPRYLIKTRGQQVTLSCSPISGHRSVSWYQQTPGQGLQFLFEYFSETQRNKGNFPGRFSGRQFSNSRSEMNVSTLELGDSALYLCASSLVGPSNEQFFGPGTRLTVL.

DNA for the CDR3: TGTGCCAGCAGCCCCCTGGGGGGGGAGGCTGAAGCTTTCTTT. It encodes CASSPLGGEAEAFF. The chain carries TRBV9 and TRBJ1-1, with D possibly TRBD1 on 5 matching bases. Germline V gives CDR1 SGDLS, CDR2 YYNGEE. This CDR3 has 14 amino acids. Deletions cut 4 bases from V and 6 bases from J, with 16 bases between.